The rows below give T cell receptor beta chains drawn from one sample of a study of lymphopenia after photon versus proton radiotherapy. The protocol was immunoSEQ multiplex PCR, while the TCRdb copy is restricted to in-frame clones and leaves out a portion. This sample has roughly 30,000 clones, with approximately 87% found just once. This sample comprised peripheral blood, obtained from a patient treated with photon-based radiotherapy. The receptor source for this set is a woman in her forties or fifties with pancreatic cancer. Each CDR3 is given with its conserved first and last residue. The D gene is left open where the match is weak. Expanded clones are given a class, and other clones once, few, many or no size at all.

NA,NA,TRBV6-6,TRBJ1-4,14,TGTGCCAGCAGTTACGAGGGGTGGGACGAAAAACTGTTTTTT,CASSYEGWDEKLFF
NA,medium-sized,TRBV7-2,TRBJ2-5,14,TGTGCCAGCAGTTCCGGGGTAGGTCCAGAGACCCAGTACTTC,CASSSGVGPETQYF
NA,NA,TRBV19,TRBJ2-7,15,TGTGCCAGTAGTGACCGGGACACCTTAGCCTACGAGCAGTACTTC,CASSDRDTLAYEQYF
NA,NA,TRBV7-2,TRBJ1-1,17,TGTGCCAGCAGCTTGGGATCCTTAGTGCGTTTGAACACTGAAGCTTTCTTT,CASSLGSLVRLNTEAFF
NA,NA,TRBV21-1,TRBJ1-6,14,TGTGCCAGCAGCAAAGAGGTTGCGGCATCACCCCTCCACTTT,CASSKEVAASPLHF
NA,NA,TRBV6-1,TRBJ1-3,16,TGTGCCAGCAGTGAATCTGCGGCAGGCTCTGGAAACACCATATATTTT,CASSESAAGSGNTIYF
NA,NA,TRBV6-5,TRBJ2-7,13,TGTGCCAGCAGCCTACGGACAGCTCGCGAGCAGTACTTC,CASSLRTAREQYF
TRBD1,once,TRBV7-3,TRBJ2-1,16,TGTGCCAGCAGCCGAACCGGGACAGGGGTTAACAATGAGCAGTTCTTC,CASSRTGTGVNNEQFF
NA,few,TRBV19,TRBJ1-5,15,TGTGCCAGTAGTATAGGGGGGGGGCAGGATCAGCCCCAGCATTTT,CASSIGGGQDQPQHF
NA,NA,TRBV5-6,TRBJ1-3,13,TGTGCCAGCAGCTTAGGGACAGGAAACACCATATATTTT,CASSLGTGNTIYF
TRBD1,NA,TRBV5-1,TRBJ2-2,15,TGCGCCAGCAGCATACAGGGGGCTGACACCGGGGAGCTGTTTTTT,CASSIQGADTGELFF
TRBD2,once,TRBV5-1,TRBJ2-7,15,TGCGCCAGCAGCCTCTTAGCGGGAGGGTCCTACGAGCAGTACTTC,CASSLLAGGSYEQYF
TRBD2,NA,TRBV4-3,TRBJ2-3,16,TGCGCCAGCAGCCAAGTGACTAGCGGGACCACAGATACGCAGTATTTT,CASSQVTSGTTDTQYF